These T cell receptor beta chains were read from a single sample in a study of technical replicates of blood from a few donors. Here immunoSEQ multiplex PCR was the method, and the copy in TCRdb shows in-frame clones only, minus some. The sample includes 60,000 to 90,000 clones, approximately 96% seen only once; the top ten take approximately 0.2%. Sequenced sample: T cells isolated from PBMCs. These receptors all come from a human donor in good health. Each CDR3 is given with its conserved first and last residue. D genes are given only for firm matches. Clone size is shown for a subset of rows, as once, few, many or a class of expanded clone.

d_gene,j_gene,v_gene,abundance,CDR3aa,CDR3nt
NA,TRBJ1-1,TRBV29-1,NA,CSVEIQPNTEAFF,TGCAGCGTTGAGATACAGCCGAACACTGAAGCTTTCTTT
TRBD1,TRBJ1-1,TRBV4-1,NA,CASSQDFYRGGPEAFF,TGCGCCAGCAGCCAAGACTTTTACAGGGGCGGGCCTGAAGCTTTCTTT
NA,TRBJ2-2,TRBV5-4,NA,CASSFRDKYAGELFF,TGTGCCAGCAGCTTCAGGGACAAATACGCCGGGGAGCTGTTTTTT
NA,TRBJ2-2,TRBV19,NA,CASKRGGGTGELFF,TGTGCCAGTAAGAGAGGGGGGGGCACCGGGGAGCTGTTTTTT
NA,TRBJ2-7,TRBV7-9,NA,CASSLGGDKSEQYF,TGTGCCAGCAGCTTGGGAGGGGACAAAAGCGAGCAGTACTTC
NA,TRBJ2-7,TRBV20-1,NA,CSAIRGYEQYF,TGCAGTGCTATACGAGGTTACGAGCAGTACTTC
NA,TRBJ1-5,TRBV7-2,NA,CASSRQDNQPQHF,TGTGCCAGCAGCCGTCAGGACAATCAGCCCCAGCATTTT
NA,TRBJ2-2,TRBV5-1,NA,CASSDRTNTGELFF,TGCGCCTCCTCTGACAGAACGAACACCGGGGAGCTGTTTTTT
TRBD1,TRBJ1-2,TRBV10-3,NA,CATSPTPDRGPEGYTF,TGTGCCACCAGTCCAACCCCGGACAGGGGGCCGGAGGGCTACACCTTC
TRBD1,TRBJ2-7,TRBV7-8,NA,CASSSQGQGETGEQYF,TGTGCCAGCAGCTCCCAGGGGCAGGGGGAGACGGGCGAGCAGTACTTC
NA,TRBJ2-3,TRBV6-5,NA,CASSYLETDTQYF,TGTGCCAGCAGTTACCTAGAAACAGATACGCAGTATTTT
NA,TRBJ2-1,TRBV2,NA,CASSVSSVTYNEQFF,TGTGCCAGCAGTGTCAGTAGCGTTACCTACAATGAGCAGTTCTTC
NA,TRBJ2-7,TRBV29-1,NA,CSANLGAGSYEQYF,TGCAGCGCCAACTTAGGGGCAGGCTCCTACGAGCAGTACTTC
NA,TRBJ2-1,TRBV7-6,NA,CASSSIRPEGTADNEQFF,TGTGCCAGCAGCTCGATTAGACCGGAGGGGACAGCCGACAATGAGCAGTTCTTC
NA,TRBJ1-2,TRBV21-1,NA,CASSKEEKSPSGYTF,TGTGCCAGCAGCAAAGAAGAAAAAAGCCCTAGTGGCTACACCTTC
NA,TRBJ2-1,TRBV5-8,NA,CASSLVDLGPYYNEQFF,TGTGCCAGCAGCTTGGTGGATTTGGGGCCTTACTACAATGAGCAGTTCTTC
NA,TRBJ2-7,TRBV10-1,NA,CASSEFGEYEQYF,TGCGCCAGCAGTGAGTTTGGGGAGTACGAGCAGTACTTC
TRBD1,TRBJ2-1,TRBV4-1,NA,CASSQSRLQGALHYNEQFF,TGCGCCAGCAGCCAATCCCGCCTCCAGGGGGCTCTCCACTACAATGAGCAGTTCTTC
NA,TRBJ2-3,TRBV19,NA,CASRQGSVLWDTQYF,TGTGCCAGTAGGCAGGGGTCCGTATTATGGGATACGCAGTATTTT
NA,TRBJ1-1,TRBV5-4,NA,CASSLFRGGNTEAFF,TGTGCCAGCAGCTTGTTCAGGGGCGGAAACACTGAAGCTTTCTTT
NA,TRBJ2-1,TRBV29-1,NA,CSVGGGHRNEQFF,TGCAGTGTAGGGGGGGGCCACCGGAATGAGCAGTTCTTC
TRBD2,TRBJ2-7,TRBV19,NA,CASTLRGEGLYEQYF,TGTGCCAGTACCCTCAGAGGGGAGGGTCTGTACGAGCAGTACTTC
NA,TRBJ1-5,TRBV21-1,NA,CASSKVDSYQPQHF,TGTGCCAGCAGCAAAGTGGACAGTTATCAGCCCCAGCATTTT
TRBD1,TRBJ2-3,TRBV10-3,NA,CASGTGGQDTQYF,TGTGCCTCCGGGACAGGGGGGCAAGATACGCAGTATTTT
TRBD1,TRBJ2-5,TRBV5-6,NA,CASSVATGGEETQYF,TGTGCCAGCAGCGTGGCGACAGGGGGCGAAGAGACCCAGTACTTC
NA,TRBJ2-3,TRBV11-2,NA,CASSFPLAGTSTDTQYF,TGTGCCAGCAGCTTCCCCCTGGCGGGGACTAGCACAGATACGCAGTATTTT
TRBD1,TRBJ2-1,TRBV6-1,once,CASSVTRGLEQFF,TGTGCCAGCAGTGTAACCAGGGGGCTTGAGCAGTTCTTC
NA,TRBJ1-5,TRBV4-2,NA,CASSQDGHSNQPQHF,TGTGCCAGCAGCCAAGATGGTCACAGTAATCAGCCCCAGCATTTT
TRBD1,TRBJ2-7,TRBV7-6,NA,CASSSGQGALPEQYF,TGTGCCAGCAGTTCGGGACAGGGGGCGCTCCCCGAGCAGTACTTC
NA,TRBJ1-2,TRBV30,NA,CAWTGCGYTF,TGTGCCTGGACAGGGTGTGGCTACACCTTC
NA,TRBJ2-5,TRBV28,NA,CASTRLVRTETQYF,TGTGCCAGCACCCGGTTAGTCCGAACAGAGACCCAGTACTTC
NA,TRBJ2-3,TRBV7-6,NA,CASSFSSSSTSTDTQYF,TGTGCCAGCAGCTTCTCATCGTCGTCGACAAGCACAGATACGCAGTATTTT
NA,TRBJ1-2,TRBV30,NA,CAWSVTPSNTF,TGTGCCTGGAGTGTAACACCCTCCAACACCTTC
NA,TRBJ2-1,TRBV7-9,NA,CASSLAAGRAYEQFF,TGTGCCAGCAGCTTAGCAGCGGGCCGGGCCTATGAGCAGTTCTTC
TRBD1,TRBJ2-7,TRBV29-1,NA,CSGSYRGEGYEQYF,TGCAGCGGATCTTACAGGGGTGAGGGCTACGAGCAGTACTTC
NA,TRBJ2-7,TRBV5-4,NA,CASSLPQNEQYF,TGTGCCAGCAGCTTGCCACAGAACGAGCAGTACTTC
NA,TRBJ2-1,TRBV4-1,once,CASSQALYPVDEQFF,TGCGCCAGCAGCCAAGCCTTGTATCCTGTCGATGAGCAGTTCTTC
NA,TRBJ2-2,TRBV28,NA,CASSSPGQNTGELFF,TGTGCCAGCAGTTCCCCGGGACAGAACACCGGGGAGCTGTTTTTT
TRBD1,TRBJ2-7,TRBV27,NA,CASSLRGPYEQYF,TGTGCCAGCAGTTTAAGGGGGCCCTACGAGCAGTACTTC
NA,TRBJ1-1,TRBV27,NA,CASSFAGVNTEAFF,TGTGCCAGCAGTTTCGCAGGGGTGAACACTGAAGCTTTCTTT
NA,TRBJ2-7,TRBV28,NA,CASSLLDGQTLYYEQYF,TGTGCCAGCAGTTTACTAGATGGACAGACCCTTTACTACGAGCAGTACTTC
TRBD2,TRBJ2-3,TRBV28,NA,CASSLNVPSGSTDTQYF,TGTGCCAGCAGTTTAAACGTCCCTAGCGGAAGCACAGATACGCAGTATTTT
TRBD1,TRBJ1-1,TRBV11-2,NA,CASSLRTGVMNTEAFF,TGTGCCAGCAGCTTGAGGACAGGGGTCATGAACACTGAAGCTTTCTTT
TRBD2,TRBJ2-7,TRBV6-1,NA,CASSEGTSGSYEQYF,TGTGCCAGCAGTGAAGGGACTAGCGGGTCCTACGAGCAGTACTTC
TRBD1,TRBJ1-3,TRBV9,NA,CASSVVPGGENTIYF,TGTGCCAGCAGCGTAGTGCCAGGGGGCGAAAACACCATATATTTT
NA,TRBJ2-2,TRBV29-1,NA,CSAVPTGGTGELFF,TGCAGCGCAGTTCCGACAGGTGGCACCGGGGAGCTGTTTTTT
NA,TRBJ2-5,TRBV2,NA,CAKRSGQETQYF,TGTGCCAAGAGGAGCGGTCAAGAGACCCAGTACTTC
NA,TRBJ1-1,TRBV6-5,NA,CASSYSAGLNTEAFF,TGTGCCAGCAGTTACTCGGCAGGGTTGAACACTGAAGCTTTCTTT
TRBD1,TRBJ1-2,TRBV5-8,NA,CASRGWDRVNYGYTF,TGTGCCAGCCGCGGTTGGGACAGGGTTAACTATGGCTACACCTTC
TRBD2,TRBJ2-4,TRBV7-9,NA,CASSAGLAGGVQYF,TGTGCCAGCAGCGCGGGACTAGCGGGAGGGGTTCAGTACTTC
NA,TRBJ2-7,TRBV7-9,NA,CASSNSHEQYF,TGTGCCAGCAGCAATAGTCACGAGCAGTACTTC
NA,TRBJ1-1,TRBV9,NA,CASSPTSSRQTSLGTEAFF,TGTGCCAGCAGCCCTACTTCATCGAGACAGACTTCTTTGGGCACTGAAGCTTTCTTT
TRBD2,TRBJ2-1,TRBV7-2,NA,CASSSGLAGGYNEQFF,TGTGCCAGCAGCTCGGGACTAGCGGGAGGGTACAATGAGCAGTTCTTC
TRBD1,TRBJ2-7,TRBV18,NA,CASSPPPGQGVNEQYF,TGTGCCAGCTCACCCCCGCCGGGACAGGGGGTTAACGAGCAGTACTTC
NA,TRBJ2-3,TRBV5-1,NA,CASSLMSPSTDTQYF,TGCGCCAGCAGCCTAATGAGCCCTAGCACAGATACGCAGTATTTT
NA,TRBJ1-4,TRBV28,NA,CASGGGHTNEKLFF,TGTGCCAGTGGGGGAGGGCACACTAATGAAAAACTGTTTTTT
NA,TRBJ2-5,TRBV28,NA,CASSSRVKEGGTQYF,TGTGCCAGCAGTTCCAGGGTCAAGGAAGGGGGGACCCAGTACTTC
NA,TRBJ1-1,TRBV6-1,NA,CASSTDRGKTEAFF,TGTGCCAGCAGTACTGATCGAGGCAAAACTGAAGCTTTCTTT
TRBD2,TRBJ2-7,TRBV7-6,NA,CASSPRTSGGSFPYEQYF,TGTGCCAGCAGCCCACGTACTAGCGGGGGTTCTTTCCCCTACGAGCAGTACTTC